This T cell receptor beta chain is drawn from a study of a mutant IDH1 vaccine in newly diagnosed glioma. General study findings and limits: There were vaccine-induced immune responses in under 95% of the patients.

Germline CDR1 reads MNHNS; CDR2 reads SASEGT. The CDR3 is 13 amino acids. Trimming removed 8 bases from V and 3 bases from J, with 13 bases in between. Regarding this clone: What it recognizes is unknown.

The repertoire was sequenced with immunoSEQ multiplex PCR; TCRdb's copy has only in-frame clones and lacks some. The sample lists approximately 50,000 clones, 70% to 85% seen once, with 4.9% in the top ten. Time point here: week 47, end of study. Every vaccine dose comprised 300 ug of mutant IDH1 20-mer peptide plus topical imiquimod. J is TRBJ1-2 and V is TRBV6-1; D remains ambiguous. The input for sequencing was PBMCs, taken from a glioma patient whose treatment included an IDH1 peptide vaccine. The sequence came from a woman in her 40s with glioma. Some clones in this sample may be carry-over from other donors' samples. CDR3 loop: CASYDGGHYGYTF. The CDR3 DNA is TGTGCCAGCTATGACGGTGGGCACTATGGCTACACCTTC.